Here is one T cell receptor beta chain with its context. Trimming cost V 1 base and J 4 bases; bases outside gene matches: 9. Per germline, CDR1 LNHDA and CDR2 SQIVND (reference sequence). The CDR3 is 16 residues long. The sample originates from a study of cytomegalovirus exposure and HLA in healthy donors. The PCR made use of 60 Vbeta and 13 Jbeta primers. Measured with immunoSEQ multiplex PCR; TCRdb has only the in-frame clones, and not every one. This table has about 160,000 clones, roughly four fifths appearing once. Sequenced: PBMCs. The chain has TRBV19 and TRBJ2-5, with 7 bases fitting TRBD1. The receptor comes from a girl aged 2 to 9 in good health and CMV-seropositive. The CDR3 spells CASSIGGQALRETQYF. In DNA form, the CDR3 reads TGTGCCAGTAGTATAGGAGGACAGGCCCTAAGAGAGACCCAGTACTTC.